This T cell receptor (beta chain) was found in a study of response to subunit inactivated influenza vaccine. The CDR3 covers 14 residues. CDR1 DFQATT and CDR2 SNEGSKA come from the germline V gene (reference sequence). Trimming shortened V by 1 base and J by 3 bases, and 12 bases separated the two germline ends. TCRdb reprocessed the RT-PCR reads with MiXCR, giving one entry per CDR3 protein. The data show over 400,000 distinct CDR3 sequences, with 13% seen just once and under 15% held by the top ten. This clonotype came up a few times. The sequencing here drew on PBMCs from blood, taken 45 days after vaccination. This receptor was obtained from a man over 45 who received an inactivated influenza vaccine. V is TRBV20-1 and J is TRBJ1-2; no definite D call. The CDR3 nucleotides are TGCAGTGCTAGAGTTCCCGGCCGCCACTATGGCTACACCTTC. It encodes CSARVPGRHYGYTF.